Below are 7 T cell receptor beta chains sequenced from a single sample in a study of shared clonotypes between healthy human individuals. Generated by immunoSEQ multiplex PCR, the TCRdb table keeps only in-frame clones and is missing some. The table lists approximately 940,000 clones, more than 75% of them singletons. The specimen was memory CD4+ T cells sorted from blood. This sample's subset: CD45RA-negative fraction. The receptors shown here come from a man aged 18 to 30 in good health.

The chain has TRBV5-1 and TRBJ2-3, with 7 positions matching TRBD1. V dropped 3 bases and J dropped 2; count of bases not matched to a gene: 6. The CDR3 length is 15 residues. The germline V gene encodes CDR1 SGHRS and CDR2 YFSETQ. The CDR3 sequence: CASSSRQGNTDTQYF. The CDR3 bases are TGCGCCAGCAGCTCACGACAGGGTAACACAGATACGCAGTATTTT.

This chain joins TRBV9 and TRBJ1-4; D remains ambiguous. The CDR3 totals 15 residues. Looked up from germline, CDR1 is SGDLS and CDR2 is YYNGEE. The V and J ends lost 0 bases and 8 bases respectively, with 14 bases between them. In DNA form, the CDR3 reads TGTGCCAGCAGCGTAGGGACCCGGGGTAGGGAAAAACTGTTTTTT. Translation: CASSVGTRGREKLFF.

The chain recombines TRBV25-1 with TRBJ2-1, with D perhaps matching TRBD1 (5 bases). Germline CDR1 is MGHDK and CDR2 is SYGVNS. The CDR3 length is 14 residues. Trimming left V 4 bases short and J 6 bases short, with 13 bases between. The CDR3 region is CASSARQNSNEQFF. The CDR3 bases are TGTGCCAGCAGTGCACGACAGAATTCCAATGAGCAGTTCTTC.

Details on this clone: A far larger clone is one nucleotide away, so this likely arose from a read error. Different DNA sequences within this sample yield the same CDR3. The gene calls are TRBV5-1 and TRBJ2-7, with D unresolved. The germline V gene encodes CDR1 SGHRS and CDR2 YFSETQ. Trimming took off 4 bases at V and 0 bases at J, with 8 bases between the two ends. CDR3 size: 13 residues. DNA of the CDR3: TGCGCCAGCAGCCTTTTGGGCTCCTACGAGCAGTACTTC. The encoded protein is CASSLLGSYEQYF.

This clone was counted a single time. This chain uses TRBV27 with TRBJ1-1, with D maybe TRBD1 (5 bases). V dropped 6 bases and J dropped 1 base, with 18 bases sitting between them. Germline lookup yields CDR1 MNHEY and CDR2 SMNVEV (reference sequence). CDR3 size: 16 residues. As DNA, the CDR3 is TGTGCCAGCAGCCCTGCAGGGATTAAAGGGAACACTGAAGCTTTCTTT. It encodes CASSPAGIKGNTEAFF.

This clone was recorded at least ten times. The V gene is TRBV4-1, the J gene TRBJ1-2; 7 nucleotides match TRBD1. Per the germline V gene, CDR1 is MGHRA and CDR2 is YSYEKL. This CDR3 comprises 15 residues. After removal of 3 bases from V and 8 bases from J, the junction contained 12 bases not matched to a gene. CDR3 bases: TGCGCCAGCAGCCATCTTCAACAGGGGTTTAGAGGCTACACCTTC. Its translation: CASSHLQQGFRGYTF.

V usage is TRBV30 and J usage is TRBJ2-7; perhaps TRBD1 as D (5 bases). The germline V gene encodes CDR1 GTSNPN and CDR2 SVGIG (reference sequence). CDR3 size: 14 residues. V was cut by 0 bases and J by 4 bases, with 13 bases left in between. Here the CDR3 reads CAWSVGSGIYEQYF. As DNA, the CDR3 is TGTGCCTGGAGTGTAGGTTCAGGGATATACGAGCAGTACTTC. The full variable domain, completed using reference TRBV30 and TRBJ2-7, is SQTIHQWPATLVQPVGSPLSLECTVEGTSNPNLYWYRQAAGRGLQLLFYSVGIGQISSEVPQNLSASRPQDRQFILSSKKLLLSDSGFYLCAWSVGSGIYEQYFGPGTRLTVT.